This record looks at one TCR beta chain sequence and its context. PCR used 60 Vbeta primers and 13 Jbeta primers. The protocol was immunoSEQ multiplex PCR, while the TCRdb copy is restricted to in-frame clones and leaves out a portion. The sample has 120,000 or so clones, approximately 82% seen once. The data are from a study of cytomegalovirus exposure and HLA in healthy donors. Per the germline V gene, CDR1 is SGHRS and CDR2 is YFSETQ. CDR3 length equals 15 residues. Trimming left V 0 bases short and J 3 bases short, with 9 bases between. This rearrangement joins TRBV5-1 to TRBJ2-2; a weak D match, TRBD2 (5 bases). The TCR comes from a man aged 18 to 30 in good health and CMV-seropositive. Sequencing used PBMCs. The chain's CDR3 is CASSLAGSDTGELFF. As DNA, the CDR3 is TGCGCCAGCAGCTTGGCGGGGTCGGACACCGGGGAGCTGTTTTTT.